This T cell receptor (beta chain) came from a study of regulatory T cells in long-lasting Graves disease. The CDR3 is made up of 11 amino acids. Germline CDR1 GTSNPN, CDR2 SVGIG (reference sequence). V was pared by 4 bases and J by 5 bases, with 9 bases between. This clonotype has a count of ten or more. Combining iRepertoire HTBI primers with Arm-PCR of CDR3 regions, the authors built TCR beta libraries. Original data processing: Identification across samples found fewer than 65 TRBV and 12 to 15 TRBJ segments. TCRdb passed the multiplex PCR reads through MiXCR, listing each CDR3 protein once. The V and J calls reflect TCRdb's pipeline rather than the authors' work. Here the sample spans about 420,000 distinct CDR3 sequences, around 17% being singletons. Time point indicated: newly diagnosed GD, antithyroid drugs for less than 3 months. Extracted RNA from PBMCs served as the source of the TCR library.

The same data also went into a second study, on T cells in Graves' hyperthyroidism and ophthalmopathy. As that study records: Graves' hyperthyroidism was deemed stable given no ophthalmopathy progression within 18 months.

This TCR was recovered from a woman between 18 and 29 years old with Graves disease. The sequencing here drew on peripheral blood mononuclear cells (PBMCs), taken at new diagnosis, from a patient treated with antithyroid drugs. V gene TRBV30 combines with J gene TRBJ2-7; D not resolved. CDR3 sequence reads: CAWNLNHEQYF. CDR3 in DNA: TGTGCCTGGAATCTCAACCACGAGCAGTACTTC.